This T cell receptor beta chain was recorded in a study of cytomegalovirus exposure and HLA in healthy donors. The wider study: The roughly 660 first-cohort repertoires shared a platform with the approximately 110 validation repertoires, as reported in a later analysis. Broader study findings: Later, an analysis found that TCR clusters from the first cohort tended to co-occur in the 90 to 150 validation repertoires. The investigators catalogued some 160 TCR beta chains as cytomegalovirus-associated. Reports showed the classifier diagnosing cytomegalovirus status with high specificity and sensitivity.

This CDR3 is 16 amino acids long. The germline gives CDR1 SGHRS, CDR2 YFSETQ. V lost 0 bases and J lost 3, with 12 bases in between. On this clone: Its cognate antigen is unknown.

Assay: immunoSEQ multiplex PCR; the TCRdb copy retains only in-frame clones and omits some. Here the sample spans about 130,000 clones, roughly 87% being singletons. Sequenced input: PBMCs. This receptor was taken from a woman younger than 30 in good health and CMV-seropositive. The genes are TRBV5-1 and TRBJ2-2; D is ambiguous. The CDR3 is CASSLADRVDTGELFF. CDR3 DNA sequence: TGCGCCAGCAGCTTGGCGGATCGGGTCGACACCGGGGAGCTGTTTTTT.